This section outlines one T cell receptor beta chain sequence together with its context. Trimming stripped 6 bases from V and 4 bases from J, with 5 bases between. This CDR3 is built from 11 residues. Germline V gives CDR1 MNHEY, CDR2 SVGAGI. Clones were sequenced by immunoSEQ multiplex PCR, and TCRdb holds only the in-frame ones, with some missing. The repertoire has 250,000 to 350,000 clones, roughly 89% of them found once; the top ten carry around 8.9%. The data were obtained in a study of blood T cell repertoires in COVID-19. The wider study: Sources were T cells, B-cell-depleted T cells, or PBMCs; the material itself was cDNA or gDNA.

The gene calls are TRBV6-5 and TRBJ2-3; D is perhaps TRBD2 (5 bases). The receptor's source is a woman aged 18 to 35 who had recovered from COVID-19. Sequences were obtained from PBMCs or T cells enriched from blood (not recorded which). CDR3 residues: CASRRADTQYF. The CDR3 DNA sequence: TGTGCCAGCAGGCGGGCAGATACGCAGTATTTT.